The 20 T cell receptor beta chains in this list originate from one sample, sequenced in a study of blood T cell repertoires in COVID-19. TCRdb keeps only in-frame clones here, not all; method: immunoSEQ multiplex PCR. Of fewer than 450,000 clones in the sample, 88% are singletons; the top ten hold about 7%. The source material was peripheral blood. These receptors all stem from a woman in her sixties or seventies with COVID-19, enrolled during active disease.

This chain links TRBV24-1 with TRBJ2-7, with 7 positions matching TRBD1. V dropped 2 bases and J dropped 5; count of bases not matched to a gene: 8. The CDR3 is made up of 15 amino acids. Germline assignment: CDR1 KGHDR and CDR2 SFDVKD. This chain's CDR3 is CATSDSRQGANEQYF. CDR3 bases: TGTGCCACCAGTGATTCGAGACAGGGCGCCAACGAGCAGTACTTC.

V gene TRBV9 combines with J gene TRBJ2-7, with 9 positions matching TRBD2. V gave up 0 bases and J gave up 3 bases; unmatched junction bases: 4. Germline lookup yields CDR1 SGDLS and CDR2 YYNGEE. This CDR3 spans 15 amino acids. CDR3 DNA sequence: TGTGCCAGCAGCGTAGGGGTTAGCGGGAGCTACGAGCAGTACTTC. Its translation is CASSVGVSGSYEQYF. The complete variable domain, with remaining parts taken from reference TRBV9 and TRBJ2-7, reads DSGVTQTPKHLITATGQRVTLRCSPRSGDLSVYWYQQSLDQGLQFLIQYYNGEERAKGNILERFSAQQFPDLHSELNLSSLELGDSALYFCASSVGVSGSYEQYFGPGTRLTVT.

The chain is built from TRBV7-2 and TRBJ2-3; possible D gene TRBD2, 6 bases. V was shortened by 3 bases and J by 6 bases, with 13 bases between the two germline ends. CDR1 and CDR2 (germline): SGHTA, FQGNSA. The CDR3 contains 14 residues. The CDR3 reads CASSFNGGVDTQYF. The DNA of the CDR3 is TGTGCCAGCAGCTTTAACGGGGGAGTGGATACGCAGTATTTT.

This clone appeared a few times. The chain employs TRBV27 and TRBJ1-1, with 8 bases matching TRBD1. This CDR3 is built from 15 residues. After removal of 8 bases from V and 1 base from J, the junction contained 9 bases not matched to a gene. CDR1 and CDR2 (germline): MNHEY, SMNVEV (reference sequence). This chain's CDR3 is CASHRIGTGNTEAFF. CDR3 nucleotide sequence: TGTGCCAGCCATCGAATAGGGACAGGGAACACTGAAGCTTTCTTT.

The V gene is TRBV29-1, the J gene TRBJ2-2; the match to TRBD2 covers 9 bases. Trimming removed 6 bases from V and 8 bases from J; junction bases left unmatched: 10. The CDR3 runs 14 residues. Germline CDR1 is SQVTM and CDR2 is ANQGSEA. CDR3 in DNA: TGCAGCGTCCAACTAGCGGGTCGACTAGGGGAGCTGTTTTTT. This gives the protein CSVQLAGRLGELFF.

The V call is TRBV7-2, the J call TRBJ1-1; D is uncertain. V shed 4 bases and J shed 0 bases, with 12 bases lying between them. Germline CDR1 and CDR2: SGHTA and FQGNSA. The length of the CDR3 is 15 residues. The CDR3 coding sequence is TGTGCCAGCAGCTCCCAACGGAGTCTGAACACTGAAGCTTTCTTT. It codes for CASSSQRSLNTEAFF.

The count of this clone is one. The rearrangement joins TRBV29-1 to TRBJ2-1, with 10 nucleotides matching TRBD1. Germline loops: CDR1 SQVTM, CDR2 ANQGSEA. Losses at the gene ends were 2 bases for V and 2 bases for J; bases not matched to a gene: 6. The CDR3 spans 16 residues. The CDR3 region is CSVEPRDRGTYNEQFF. In DNA form, the CDR3 reads TGCAGCGTTGAACCTCGGGACAGGGGTACCTACAATGAGCAGTTCTTC.

The chain links TRBV19 to TRBJ1-1; 11 nucleotides match TRBD1. Trimming removed 5 bases from V and 7 bases from J; junction bases left unmatched: 6. CDR1 LNHDA and CDR2 SQIVND come from the germline V gene (reference sequence). CDR3 length: 14 amino acids. The CDR3 nucleotides are TGTGCCAGTAGTCCGGACAGGGGGCCCTATGAAGCTTTCTTT. Residues: CASSPDRGPYEAFF.

V is TRBV19 and J is TRBJ2-3; TRBD2 matches 8 bases. CDR1 and CDR2 (germline): LNHDA, SQIVND (reference sequence). With 3 bases clipped from V and 6 bases from J, the junction kept 8 bases outside the gene matches. CDR3 length equals 15 residues. CDR3 bases: TGTGCCAGTAGTATGGGGCTAGCGGGCAGGGATACGCAGTATTTT. Translation: CASSMGLAGRDTQYF. The full variable domain, rest sourced from reference TRBV19 and TRBJ2-3, is DGGITQSPKYLFRKEGQNVTLSCEQNLNHDAMYWYRQDPGQGLRLIYYSQIVNDFQKGDIAEGYSVSREKKESFPLTVTSAQKNPTAFYLCASSMGLAGRDTQYFGPGTRLTVL.

The V gene is TRBV6-5, the J gene TRBJ2-5; D possibly corresponds to TRBD1 (6 bases). This CDR3 spans 15 amino acids. The germline gives CDR1 MNHEY, CDR2 SVGAGI. V was pared by 0 bases and J by 5 bases, with 13 bases between. The DNA for the CDR3 is TGTGCCAGCAGTTACTCGGGACAATCAGGGGAGACCCAGTACTTC. Translated, it gives CASSYSGQSGETQYF.

This clone was seen just once. The chain has TRBV5-5 and TRBJ1-1; TRBD1 aligns across 8 bases. Trimming removed 1 base from V and 1 base from J; junction bases left unmatched: 3. Per germline, CDR1 SGHKS and CDR2 YYEKEE (reference sequence). The CDR3 runs 15 residues. DNA for the CDR3: TGTGCCAGCAGCTTGCTCGGGACAGGGAACACTGAAGCTTTCTTT. This sequence encodes CASSLLGTGNTEAFF.

This clone was seen only once. This chain uses TRBV30 with TRBJ2-1, with TRBD2 identical over 15 bases. Germline lookup yields CDR1 GTSNPN and CDR2 SVGIG (reference sequence). The CDR3 has 18 amino acids. The junction had 6 bases not matched to a gene; V was cut back by 3 bases and J by 0 bases. The CDR3 DNA is TGTGCCTGGAGGGGACTAGCGGGGGGCAGAGGCTCCTACAATGAGCAGTTCTTC. Translation: CAWRGLAGGRGSYNEQFF.

The rearrangement joins TRBV7-2 to TRBJ2-3; 7 bases are shared with TRBD1. Trimming removed 2 bases from V and 0 bases from J; junction bases left unmatched: 2. Germline V lookup: CDR1 SGHTA, CDR2 FQGNSA. The CDR3 runs to 15 residues. Here the CDR3 reads CASSLRGPSTDTQYF. Written as DNA, the CDR3 is TGTGCCAGCAGCTTAAGGGGGCCTAGCACAGATACGCAGTATTTT.

There are a few counts of this clone. V is TRBV3-1 (or the pseudogene TRBV3-2) and J is TRBJ2-7, with TRBD1 identical over 7 bases. CDR3 size: 13 residues. The germline gives CDR1 LGHDT, CDR2 YNNKEL (reference sequence). V lost 5 bases, J lost 6 bases, and 7 bases stayed unmatched. CDR3 DNA: TGTGCCAGCAGCTTAGGGGGCGCTTCCGAGCAGTACTTC. It specifies CASSLGGASEQYF.

CDR3: CAWGEGGGHEAFF. The CDR3 DNA is TGTGCCTGGGGGGAAGGGGGTGGGCATGAAGCTTTCTTT. V usage is TRBV30 and J usage is TRBJ1-1; D is perhaps TRBD1 (6 bases). The CDR3 is 13 amino acids. The V end lost 5 bases, the J end lost 7 bases, and 17 bases lay between the germline ends. Germline V gene sequence: CDR1 GTSNPN, CDR2 SVGIG (reference sequence).

This chain links TRBV2 with TRBJ2-1, with a weak D call TRBD2 (7 bases). CDR1 and CDR2 (germline): SNHLY, FYNNEI. V dropped 1 base and J dropped 10 bases, with 11 bases sitting between them. CDR3 length: 13 residues. CDR3 sequence reads: CASSEEGGREQFF. CDR3 nucleotides: TGTGCCAGCAGTGAAGAGGGGGGGCGGGAGCAGTTCTTC.

The chain joins TRBV9 to TRBJ2-5; 9 nucleotides line up with TRBD2. The CDR3 has 18 amino acids. CDR1 and CDR2 from the germline V gene are SGDLS and YYNGEE. After removal of 0 bases from V and 5 bases from J, the junction contained 14 bases not matched to a gene. The CDR3: CASSVGTSWRGGAETQYF. In nucleotides, the CDR3 is TGTGCCAGCAGCGTAGGAACATCGTGGCGGGGGGGCGCGGAGACCCAGTACTTC.

The chain carries TRBV5-1 and TRBJ2-6; D gene uncertain. The germline V gene encodes CDR1 SGHRS and CDR2 YFSETQ. The CDR3 loop spans 15 amino acids. Trimming left V 7 bases short and J 0 bases short, with 11 bases between. In DNA form, the CDR3 reads TGCGCCAGCTGGCTGAACCCCTCTGGGGCCAACGTCCTGACTTTC. Translation: CASWLNPSGANVLTF.

J is TRBJ2-3 and V is TRBV7-2, with 12 bases lining up with TRBD2. The CDR3 extends over 16 amino acids. Germline-derived CDR1 and CDR2 are SGHTA and FQGNSA. Losses at the gene ends were 2 bases for V and 2 bases for J; bases not matched to a gene: 2. The DNA for the CDR3 is TGTGCCAGCAGCTTAACTAGCGGGGGGTACACAGATACGCAGTATTTT. Amino acids: CASSLTSGGYTDTQYF. The full variable domain, completed using reference TRBV7-2 and TRBJ2-3, is GAGVSQSPSNKVTEKGKDVELRCDPISGHTALYWYRQSLGQGLEFLIYFQGNSAPDKSGLPSDRFSAERTGGSVSTLTIQRTQQEDSAVYLCASSLTSGGYTDTQYFGPGTRLTVL.

The V gene is TRBV27, the J gene TRBJ1-5, with TRBD1 matching over 11 bases. Germline V lookup: CDR1 MNHEY, CDR2 SMNVEV (reference sequence). This CDR3 region has 18 residues. V dropped 6 bases and J dropped 0; count of bases not matched to a gene: 10. CDR3 loop: CASRWTGGDPYSNQPQHF. The CDR3 DNA reads as TGTGCCAGCAGATGGACAGGGGGCGACCCCTATAGCAATCAGCCCCAGCATTTT.